This T cell receptor (beta chain) was identified during a study of molecular identifiers for immune sequencing clone quantification. This clonotype was found many times. The CDR3 totals 14 residues. Trimming took 6 bases from V and 2 from J, leaving 10 bases between them. Germline V gene lookup returns CDR1 MNHEY and CDR2 SMNVEV (reference sequence). Naive CD8 T cells were sorted as CD8+CD4-CCR7+CD45RA+. TCRdb fed the PCR reads into MiXCR, producing one record per CDR3 protein. Found here are some 580,000 distinct CDR3 sequences, around 25% of them singletons; the top ten hold about 0.84%. The sequencing input was naive CD8+ T cells from blood, with Jurkat cell RNA spiked in. The subset denotes: FACS-sorted CD8+CD4-CCR7+CD45RA+ naive T cells. The V and J genes are TRBV27 and TRBJ1-4; D gene unclear. The receptor comes from a human donor in good health. Some libraries in this study had Jurkat cell RNA spiked in. For the CDR3, the DNA is TGTGCCAGCAGCCCTGGTGGGACTAATGAAAAACTGTTTTTT. This codes for CASSPGGTNEKLFF.